The entry below describes one TCR beta chain. Measured with immunoSEQ multiplex PCR; TCRdb has only the in-frame clones, and not every one. Of roughly 240,000 clones listed, roughly 89% were seen once; the top ten hold approximately 2.8%. This sample was included in a study of blood T cell repertoires in COVID-19. The sample consisted of PBMCs or T cells enriched from blood (not recorded which). This TCR derives from a woman aged 25 to 39 with acute COVID-19.

CDR3 sequence reads: CASRPGQLTGELFF. The CDR3, as DNA: TGTGCCAGCAGACCGGGACAGCTCACCGGGGAGCTGTTTTTT. This sequence joins TRBV2 and TRBJ2-2, with TRBD1 matching 7 bases. This CDR3 has 14 residues. V shed 6 bases, J shed 4 bases, and the junction held 5 bases outside the gene matches. From germline, CDR1 is SNHLY and CDR2 FYNNEI.